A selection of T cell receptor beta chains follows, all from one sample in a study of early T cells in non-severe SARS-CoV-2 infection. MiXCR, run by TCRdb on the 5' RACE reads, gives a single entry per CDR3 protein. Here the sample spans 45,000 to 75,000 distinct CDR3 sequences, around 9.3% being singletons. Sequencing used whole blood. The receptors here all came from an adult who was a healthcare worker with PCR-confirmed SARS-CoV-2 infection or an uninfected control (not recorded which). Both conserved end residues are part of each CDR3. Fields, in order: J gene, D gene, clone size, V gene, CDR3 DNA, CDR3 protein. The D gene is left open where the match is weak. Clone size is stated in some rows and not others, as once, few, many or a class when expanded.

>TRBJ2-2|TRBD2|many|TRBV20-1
TGCAGTGCTAGAGCGGGAGGGAACACCGGGGAGCTGTTTTTT
CSARAGGNTGELFF
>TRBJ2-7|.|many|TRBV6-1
TGTGCCAGCAATCCGGCCCAAACAGACTACGAGCAGTACTTC
CASNPAQTDYEQYF
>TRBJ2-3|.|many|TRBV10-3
TGTGCCATCAGTGAGGTGGCAGATACGCAGTATTTT
CAISEVADTQYF
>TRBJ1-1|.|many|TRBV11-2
TGTGCCAGCAGCTTAGATTGGGGAGGGCAGGGACTCTCAAACACTGAAGCTTTCTTT
CASSLDWGGQGLSNTEAFF
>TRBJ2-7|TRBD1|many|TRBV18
TGTGCCAGCTCACCTAGACAGGGGAGTCACGAGCAGTACTTC
CASSPRQGSHEQYF
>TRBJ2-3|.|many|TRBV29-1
TGCGGGTTGCGGGCCACAGATACGCAGTATTTT
CGLRATDTQYF
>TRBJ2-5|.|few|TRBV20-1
TGCAGTGCTAGGGATACCGGGAGTTTTCAAGAGACCCAGTACTTC
CSARDTGSFQETQYF
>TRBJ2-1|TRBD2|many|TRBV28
TGTGCCAGCAGTAGGACTAGCGGGAGGGCCACTGAGCAGTTCTTC
CASSRTSGRATEQFF
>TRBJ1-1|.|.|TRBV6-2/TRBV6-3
TGTGCCAGCAGTTACTTGCCAGGAGGCACTGAAGCTTTCTTT
CASSYLPGGTEAFF
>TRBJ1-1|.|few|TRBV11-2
TGTGCCAGCAGCCCGGCCCAAGTGAATATGAACACTGAAGCTTTCTTT
CASSPAQVNMNTEAFF
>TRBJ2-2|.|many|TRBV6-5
TGTGCCAGCAGCCGACAGTTAGCGGCCAAGAACACCGGGGAGCTGTTTTTT
CASSRQLAAKNTGELFF
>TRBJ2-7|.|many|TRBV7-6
TGTGCCAGCAGCCAACTACTCGAAGGGGGGCAGTACTTC
CASSQLLEGGQYF
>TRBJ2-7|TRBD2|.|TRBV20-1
TGCAGTGCTAGTCGGACTAGCGGGAATTACGAGCAGTACTTC
CSASRTSGNYEQYF
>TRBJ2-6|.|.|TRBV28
TGTGCCACCGCCCTGAGTTTAGCTGGGGCCAACGTCCTGACTTTC
CATALSLAGANVLTF
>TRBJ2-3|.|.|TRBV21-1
TGTGCCAGCAGTAAAGCTCGCGGGTGGAACCTCACAGATACGCAGTATTTT
CASSKARGWNLTDTQYF
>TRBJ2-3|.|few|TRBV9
TGTGCCAGCAGCGTAACACCTAGCACAGATACGCAGTATTTT
CASSVTPSTDTQYF
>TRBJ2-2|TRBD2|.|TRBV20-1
TGCAGTGCTAATCCCGCTAGCGGGAACACCGGGGAGCTGTTTTTT
CSANPASGNTGELFF
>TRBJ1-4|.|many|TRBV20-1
TGCAGTGCTAGTGCCTTCCGGGATGAAAAACTGTTTTTT
CSASAFRDEKLFF
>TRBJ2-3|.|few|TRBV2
TGTGCCAGCAAAGGACTGATCACAGATACGCAGTATTTT
CASKGLITDTQYF
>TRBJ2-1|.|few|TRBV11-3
TGTGCCAGCAGCTTAGATCCTCCTAGCTCCTCCTACAATGAGCAGTTCTTC
CASSLDPPSSSYNEQFF
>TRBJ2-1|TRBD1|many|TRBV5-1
TGCGCCAGCAGCTTGACGGGCAGGGGGCAGTACAATGAGCAGTTCTTC
CASSLTGRGQYNEQFF
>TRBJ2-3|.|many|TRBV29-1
TGCAGCGTTGAAGATCTGGCACAGAGCACAGATACGCAGTATTTT
CSVEDLAQSTDTQYF
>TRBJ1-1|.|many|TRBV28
TGTGCCAGCAGTTCCTGGACAGCTAACACTGAAGCTTTCTTT
CASSSWTANTEAFF
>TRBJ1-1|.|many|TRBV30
TGTGCCTGGAGTGTGGGGAGGACTGAAGCTTTCTTT
CAWSVGRTEAFF
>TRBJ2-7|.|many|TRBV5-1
TGCGCCAGCAGCTTGGGCCGATCGGCTTCTCACGAGCAGTACTTC
CASSLGRSASHEQYF
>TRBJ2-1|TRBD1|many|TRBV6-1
TGTGCCAGCAGTGAAGAACCACAGGGGAGCTACAATGAGCAGTTCTTC
CASSEEPQGSYNEQFF
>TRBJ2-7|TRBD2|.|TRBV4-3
TGCGCCAGCAGCCACCGACTAGCGGGAGAATACGAGCAGTACTTC
CASSHRLAGEYEQYF
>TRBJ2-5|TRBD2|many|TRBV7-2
TGTGCCAGCAGCACTCTCCGGACTAGCGGGGGACAAGAGACCCAGTACTTC
CASSTLRTSGGQETQYF
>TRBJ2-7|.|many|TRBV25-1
TGTGCCAGCAGTGAATACAGGGGTGGCGAGCAGTACTTC
CASSEYRGGEQYF
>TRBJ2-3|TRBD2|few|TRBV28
TGTGCCAGCAGTTTAGAGGAGGGACTAGCGGGAGTGTCGGATACGCAGTATTTT
CASSLEEGLAGVSDTQYF
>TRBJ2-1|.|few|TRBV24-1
TGTGCCACCGGCATCTACAATGAGCAGTTCTTC
CATGIYNEQFF
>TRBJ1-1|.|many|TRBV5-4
TGTGCCAGCAGCTGGATGGGGGCGAACACTGAAGCTTTCTTT
CASSWMGANTEAFF
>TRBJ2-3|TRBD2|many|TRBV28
TGTGCCAGCAGTTTAGAGGCTAGCGGGAGTTTTGATACGCAGTATTTT
CASSLEASGSFDTQYF
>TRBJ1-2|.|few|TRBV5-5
TGTGCCAGCAGCCCTCAGGGGTCGAACTATGGCTACACCTTC
CASSPQGSNYGYTF